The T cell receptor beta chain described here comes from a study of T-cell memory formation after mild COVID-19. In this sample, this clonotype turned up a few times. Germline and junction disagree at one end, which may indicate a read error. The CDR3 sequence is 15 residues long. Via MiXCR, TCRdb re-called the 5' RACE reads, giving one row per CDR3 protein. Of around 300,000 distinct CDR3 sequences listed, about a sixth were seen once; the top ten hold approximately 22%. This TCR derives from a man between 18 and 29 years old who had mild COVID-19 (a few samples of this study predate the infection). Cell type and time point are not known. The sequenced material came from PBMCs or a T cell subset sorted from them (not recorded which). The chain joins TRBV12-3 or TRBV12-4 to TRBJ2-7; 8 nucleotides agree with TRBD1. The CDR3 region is CASRLGQGYMDEQYF. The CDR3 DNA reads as TGTGCCAGCAGATTAGGACAGGGATATATGGACGAGCAGTACTTC.